This paragraph reports one T cell receptor (beta chain). Its antigen is unknown. The record has no base qualities; no much larger clone is one base away. The record originates from a study of OX40 agonist ivuxolimab in advanced cancers. Context from the whole study: Ivuxolimab was an agonistic, fully human IgG2 monoclonal antibody directed against OX40 (CD134), a costimulatory receptor. Three dose-escalation patients achieved partial responses, one with hepatocellular carcinoma and two with cutaneous melanoma. Prior anti-PD-1, anti-PD-L1 or anti-CTLA-4 therapy was permitted, and roughly two fifths of dose-escalation patients had received checkpoint inhibitors. In the dose-escalation cohort, around four fifths of patients were male, and the mean age was around 60 years, with a range of 23 to 79. Peripheral TCRbeta sequencing aimed to test whether ivuxolimab altered TCR sequence diversity and caused clonal T-cell expansion. Of the approximately 54 dose-escalation patients, hepatocellular carcinoma was present in around 19, melanoma in some 15, renal cell carcinoma in 9 and head and neck cancer in 9. Intravenous ivuxolimab was administered to patients every 2 weeks at six dose levels: 0.01, 0.1, 0.3, 1.5, 3 and 10 mg/kg. The monotherapy dose-escalation portion (N of about 50 patients) of the phase I ivuxolimab trial is reported in the paper. Overall results and qualifications from the work: On average, CD8+ T cells showed more expanded clones than CD4+ T cells after ivuxolimab. Partial responders in the 0.1-3.0 mg/kg groups had among the lowest normalized peripheral clonal expansion, especially among CD8+ T cells. The antigen specificity of the peripheral T cells that underwent clonal expansion was not determined. Clonal expansion of both CD4+ and CD8+ blood T cells was observed from baseline to week 6 at doses 0.1 to 3.0 mg/kg. Low levels of normalized T-cell clonal expansion were also seen in some patients who did not respond.

Genomic DNA was isolated from the sorted cells so that the TCRbeta CDR3 region could be sequenced. The immunoSEQ Assay was used to sequence the TCRbeta CDR3 regions. The source is immuneACCESS, and TCRdb retained only in-frame sequences with V and J called. Part of the clones is not carried over; for the studies checked, unresolved V genes explain less than half of this, and the remainder is unexplained. Recorded for this sample are around 39,000 clones; less than 85% of them occurred a single time. Around 2% of the sample rests with the top ten. Looking up the germline V gene yields CDR1 SGHTA and CDR2 FQGNSA. The CDR3 goes from the cysteine to the phenylalanine over 16 residues. Only CDR3 DNA remains: 48 bases, in frame from the first base. Trimming takes 3 bases from V and 0 bases from J, and the germline ends sit 12 bases apart. The trial excluded patients who had a history of autoimmune disease or who were on systemic immunosuppression. Peripheral blood for TCR sequencing was collected from all dose cohorts at baseline, on cycle 4 day 1, and on cycle 7 day 1. The samples were taken from a phase I, first-in-human, multicenter, open-label dose-escalation trial of ivuxolimab. Adults with locally advanced or metastatic melanoma, renal cell carcinoma, hepatocellular carcinoma or head and neck squamous cell carcinoma were enrolled in the trial. CD4+ and CD8+ T cells were sorted separately from peripheral blood before TCR sequencing.

The rearrangement joined TRBV7-2 to TRBJ1-3, with the D segment identity uncertain. This specimen consisted of CD4+ or CD8+ T cells sorted from blood, obtained in a trial of the OX40 agonist ivuxolimab. The origin of this receptor is an adult with an advanced solid tumor such as melanoma, head and neck, liver or kidney cancer. CDR3 sequence: CASSLDPLNSGNTIYF. The DNA reads as follows: TGTGCCAGCAGCTTGGATCCCCTTAACTCTGGAAACACCATATATTTT.